Following are 20 T cell receptor beta chains from one sample sequenced in a study of T cells in Graves' hyperthyroidism and ophthalmopathy (dated by TCRdb to the late 2010s). To prepare the library, multiplex PCR was applied. The sample was run on an Illumina HiSeq 2000. The TCR beta CDR3 regions were amplified from the RNA transcripts. A first-round RT-PCR of the TCR CDR3 used the HTBI primer set with the Qiagen OneStep RT-PCR kit. Using fastp at Q25 and MiXCR, TCRdb reprocessed the public reads and kept productive beta chains. Rows are unified per CDR3 protein, each entry keeping the most common DNA and genes. Across this sample there are a few hundred thousand distinct CDR3 sequences, with less than 15% seen only once. Clones ranked in the top ten supply roughly 14% of the sample. The source material was blood. These receptors all stem from a woman aged 40 to 55 with Graves' hyperthyroidism that later progressed to Graves' ophthalmopathy.

The table lists this clonotype with many counts. The chain couples TRBV28 to TRBJ2-7; D is tentatively TRBD1 or TRBD2 (5 bases each). Trimming shortened V by 5 bases and J by 7 bases, and 15 bases separated the two germline ends. CDR1 is MDHEN and CDR2 is SYDVKM in the germline V gene. The CDR3 totals 13 residues. CDR3 residues: CASSNAGTFEQYF. DNA of the CDR3: TGTGCCAGCAGTAACGCCGGGACCTTTGAGCAGTACTTC.

As concerns this clonotype: Relative to the germline gene, one junction end is altered; a read error may explain this. The chain links TRBV7-9 to TRBJ1-5; D may be TRBD1 (6 bases). The CDR3 length is 13 residues. The germline V gene has CDR1 SEHNR and CDR2 FQNEAQ (reference sequence). CDR3 loop: CASNLGGGQPQHF. CDR3 DNA: TGTGCCAGCAACTTAGGGGGTGGTCAGCCCCAGCATTTT.

This clonotype was counted at least ten times. V is TRBV2 and J is TRBJ2-4, with D maybe TRBD1 (8 bases). Germline-derived CDR1 and CDR2 are SNHLY and FYNNEI. V dropped 1 base and J dropped 9 bases, with 16 bases sitting between them. The length of the CDR3 is 15 residues. The CDR3 DNA is TGTGCCAGCAGTGAAGGTCGGACAGGGAGGGGCATTCAGTACTTC. Protein product: CASSEGRTGRGIQYF.

This clonotype was seen many times. The gene calls are TRBV28 and TRBJ1-3; maybe TRBD1 (5 bases). Trimming cost V 5 bases and J 7 bases, with 15 bases left between them. This CDR3 region has 14 residues. Per the germline V gene, CDR1 is MDHEN and CDR2 is SYDVKM. DNA for the CDR3: TGTGCCAGCAGTCCAGGGAATATTTGGAACACCATATATTTT. Protein: CASSPGNIWNTIYF.

This clonotype was recorded at least ten times. The rearrangement joins TRBV5-1 to TRBJ1-1, with 10 bases aligning to TRBD1. Trimming took 4 bases from V and 5 from J; bases not matched to a gene: 11. CDR1 and CDR2 from the germline V gene are SGHRS and YFSETQ. The CDR3 contains 16 residues. The CDR3 sequence is CASSPGQGEVRTEAFF. The CDR3 bases are TGCGCCAGCAGCCCCGGACAGGGGGAAGTGAGGACTGAAGCTTTCTTT.

This clonotype was observed many times. The chain recombines TRBV7-9 with TRBJ2-7; D perhaps matches TRBD1 (6 bases). Germline assignment: CDR1 SEHNR and CDR2 FQNEAQ (reference sequence). The CDR3 runs 16 residues. The germline V and J ends were trimmed by 4 bases and 2 bases, with 18 bases remaining between them. The CDR3 protein is CASSSTTGTRTYEQYF. The DNA for the CDR3 is TGTGCCAGCAGCTCTACAACCGGGACACGAACCTACGAGCAGTACTTC.

This clonotype was seen more than once but under ten times. The rearrangement uses TRBV7-2 and TRBJ2-5; 8 bases are a match to TRBD2. This CDR3 has 16 residues. J gave up 5 bases and V 4 bases, and 12 bases lay outside the gene matches. The V gene's germline CDR1 is SGHTA and CDR2 FQGNSA. The CDR3 coding sequence is TGTGCCAGCAGCTACGACCGCACGGGAGGGTCGGAGACCCAGTACTTC. This codes for CASSYDRTGGSETQYF.

This clonotype was seen many times. CDR3 sequence: CSAITGNTGELFF. CDR3 nucleotide sequence: TGCAGCGCCATAACGGGGAACACCGGGGAGCTGTTTTTT. The V and J genes are TRBV29-1 and TRBJ2-2; D is undetermined. The CDR3 loop spans 13 amino acids. The germline V and J ends were trimmed by 7 bases and 1 base, with 10 bases remaining between them. Germline V CDR1 and CDR2: SQVTM, ANQGSEA.

The table lists this clonotype with a few counts. This chain links TRBV15 with TRBJ2-5; either TRBD1 or TRBD2 may supply D (5 bases each). CDR1 is LNHNV and CDR2 is YYDKDF in the germline V gene (reference sequence). V was shortened by 0 bases and J by 5 bases, with 19 bases between the two germline ends. This CDR3 is 17 amino acids long. CDR3 DNA sequence: TGTGCCACCAGCAGAGACACATCGGACTCAGGGCGCGAGACCCAGTACTTC. Translating gives CATSRDTSDSGRETQYF.

This clonotype came up a few times. V usage is TRBV20-1 and J usage is TRBJ2-7; 10 bases fit TRBD2. This CDR3 contains 12 residues. Germline V lookup: CDR1 DFQATT, CDR2 SNEGSKA (reference sequence). V trimming: 2 bases; J trimming: 9 bases; junction bases outside the gene matches: 4. The CDR3 sequence: CSARLAGVVQYF. DNA for the CDR3: TGCAGTGCTAGACTAGCGGGAGTTGTGCAGTACTTC.

The V and J genes are TRBV25-1 and TRBJ1-4; D gene uncertain. Germline V gene sequence: CDR1 MGHDK, CDR2 SYGVNS. The CDR3 runs to 11 residues. Trimming stripped 2 bases from V and 5 bases from J, with 0 bases between. CDR3 sequence (DNA): TGTGCCAGCAGTGAAAATGAAAAACTGTTTTTT. Encoded protein: CASSENEKLFF.

This clonotype has a count of ten or more. The V gene is TRBV3-1, the J gene TRBJ1-1; D may be TRBD1 (6 bases). Trimming took off 0 bases at V and 1 base at J, with 21 bases between the two ends. The CDR3 runs 19 residues. Looked up from germline, CDR1 is LGHDT and CDR2 is YNNKEL (reference sequence). The CDR3 sequence is CASSQDPPGVVLGNTEAFF. CDR3 DNA: TGTGCCAGCAGCCAAGACCCCCCAGGGGTAGTATTGGGGAACACTGAAGCTTTCTTT.

This clonotype appeared a few times. This chain joins TRBV28 and TRBJ2-3; 13 positions agree with TRBD2. The CDR3 has 17 amino acids. After removal of 2 bases from V and 5 bases from J, the junction contained 7 bases not matched to a gene. Germline assignment: CDR1 MDHEN and CDR2 SYDVKM. CDR3 protein: CASSLVLGTSGEDTQYF. CDR3 nucleotide sequence: TGTGCCAGCAGTTTAGTCCTCGGGACTAGCGGGGAAGATACGCAGTATTTT.

This clonotype was picked up many times. The chain is built from TRBV6-1 and TRBJ2-4; no definite D call. The CDR3 totals 19 residues. Germline CDR1 MNHNS, CDR2 SASEGT. Trimming left V 0 bases short and J 0 bases short, with 18 bases between. The CDR3 nucleotides read TGTGCCAGCAGTGAAGCTGAGGTTCCCACCATCCTAGCCAAAAACATTCAGTACTTC. This codes for CASSEAEVPTILAKNIQYF.

This clonotype was found many times. As DNA, the CDR3 is TGTGCCAGCAGGGGCGGGACGACAGATACGCAGTATTTT. This codes for CASRGGTTDTQYF. This chain joins TRBV27 and TRBJ2-3; tentative D call: TRBD2 (6 bases). This CDR3 comprises 13 residues. The V gene lost 6 bases and the J gene lost 3 bases, with 10 bases spanning the gap. Looked up from germline, CDR1 is MNHEY and CDR2 is SMNVEV (reference sequence).

V is TRBV2 and J is TRBJ2-7; 7 bases fit TRBD2. There are 15 residues in the CDR3. Germline V gene data show CDR1 as SNHLY and CDR2 as FYNNEI. V lost 1 base and J lost 3; bases outside the gene matches: 6. The CDR3 loop reads CASSEEAGVLYEQYF. Here the CDR3 DNA reads TGTGCCAGCAGTGAAGAGGCGGGAGTGCTCTACGAGCAGTACTTC.

This clonotype was observed many times. The chain links TRBV20-1 to TRBJ2-7, with a possible D match to TRBD2 (5 bases). V was pared by 5 bases and J by 0 bases, with 14 bases between. CDR1 and CDR2 (germline): DFQATT, SNEGSKA (reference sequence). The CDR3 runs 14 residues. The CDR3 loop is CSAPYGEFSYEQYF. CDR3 nucleotides: TGCAGTGCTCCCTATGGGGAGTTCTCCTACGAGCAGTACTTC.

In this sample, this clonotype turned up many times. This chain connects TRBV7-9 to TRBJ2-6; TRBD1 aligns across 8 bases. This CDR3 spans 18 amino acids. The V gene's germline CDR1 is SEHNR and CDR2 FQNEAQ (reference sequence). Trimming at V came to 0 bases and at J to 0 bases, leaving 4 bases not matched to a gene. CDR3 region: CASSLADRVGSGANVLTF. The DNA of the CDR3 is TGTGCCAGCAGCTTAGCGGACAGGGTAGGCTCTGGGGCCAACGTCCTGACTTTC.

Worth noting for this clonotype: One end of the junction is discordant with germline, which a read error may explain. The chain has TRBV20-1 and TRBJ2-7, with TRBD1 matching 11 bases. The CDR3 sequence is 16 residues long. The germline V gene has CDR1 DFQATT and CDR2 SNEGSKA (reference sequence). The chain's CDR3 is CSASLRTGGNSSEQYF. For the CDR3, the DNA is TGCAGTGCTTCCCTCCGGACAGGGGGCAACTCCTCCGAGCAGTACTTC.

This clonotype occurred many times. The chain couples TRBV9 to TRBJ2-2; 8 nucleotides agree with TRBD2. J gave up 4 bases and V 3 bases, and 11 bases lay outside the gene matches. This CDR3 is built from 17 residues. Germline loops: CDR1 SGDLS, CDR2 YYNGEE. DNA of the CDR3: TGTGCCAGCAGCGACCCGTCGTTAGCGGGACGCACCGGGGAGCTGTTTTTT. This gives the protein CASSDPSLAGRTGELFF.